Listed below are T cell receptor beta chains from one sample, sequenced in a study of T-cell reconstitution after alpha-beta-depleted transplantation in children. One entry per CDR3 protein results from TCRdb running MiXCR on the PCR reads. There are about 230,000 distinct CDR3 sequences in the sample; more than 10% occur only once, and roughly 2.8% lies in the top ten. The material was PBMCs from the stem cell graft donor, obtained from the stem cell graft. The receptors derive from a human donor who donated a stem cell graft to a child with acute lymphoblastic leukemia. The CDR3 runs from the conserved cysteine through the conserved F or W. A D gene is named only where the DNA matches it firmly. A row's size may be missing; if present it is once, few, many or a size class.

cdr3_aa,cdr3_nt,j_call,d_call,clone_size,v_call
CASSVGTDLPYEQYF,TGTGCCAGCAGCGTAGGGACAGACCTTCCCTACGAGCAGTACTTC,TRBJ2-7,NA,many,TRBV9
CASSSRQVDQPQHF,TGTGCCAGCAGTTCCAGACAGGTAGATCAGCCCCAGCATTTT,TRBJ1-5,NA,many,TRBV12-3/TRBV12-4
CASSPRLNQPQHF,TGTGCCAGCAGTCCCCGTCTCAATCAGCCCCAGCATTTT,TRBJ1-5,NA,many,TRBV12-3/TRBV12-4
CSVVGQGPSGNTIYF,TGCAGCGTTGTCGGGCAGGGGCCCTCTGGAAACACCATATATTTT,TRBJ1-3,NA,many,TRBV29-1
CASSQDRDEQFF,TGTGCCAGCAGCCAAGACAGGGATGAGCAGTTCTTC,TRBJ2-1,NA,many,TRBV4-2
CASSPPETNSAYNEQFF,TGTGCCAGCTCACCACCGGAAACCAACAGCGCGTACAATGAGCAGTTCTTC,TRBJ2-1,NA,once,TRBV18
CASSLWTSNTGELFF,TGTGCCAGCAGTTTATGGACATCCAACACCGGGGAGCTGTTTTTT,TRBJ2-2,NA,many,TRBV28
CASSYNGQGTSEAFF,TGTGCCAGCAGTTACAACGGACAGGGGACCTCTGAAGCTTTCTTT,TRBJ1-1,TRBD1,many,TRBV28
CASSFGRSEQFF,TGTGCCAGCAGTTTCGGACGATCAGAGCAGTTCTTC,TRBJ2-1,NA,many,TRBV27
CASSQAGLRDTQYF,TGCGCCAGCAGCCAAGCGGGACTCAGAGATACGCAGTATTTT,TRBJ2-3,NA,NA,TRBV4-1
CAWSVDPSYEQYF,TGTGCCTGGAGTGTTGACCCTTCCTACGAGCAGTACTTC,TRBJ2-7,NA,many,TRBV30
CSARVGRGYGYTF,TGCAGTGCTAGAGTGGGCAGGGGCTATGGCTACACCTTC,TRBJ1-2,NA,NA,TRBV20-1
CASSPLAGWEQFF,TGTGCCAGCAGCCCTCTAGCAGGATGGGAGCAGTTCTTC,TRBJ2-1,NA,NA,TRBV7-9
CASSRRGVTTSEAFF,TGTGCCAGCAGCCGCAGGGGGGTAACCACCAGTGAAGCTTTCTTT,TRBJ1-1,TRBD1,many,TRBV11-2
CASSWTGGNTGELFF,TGTGCCAGCAGCTGGACAGGGGGGAACACCGGGGAGCTGTTTTTT,TRBJ2-2,TRBD1,many,TRBV5-5
CSAHWGLTQYF,TGCAGTGCCCATTGGGGCTTGACCCAGTACTTC,TRBJ2-5,NA,many,TRBV20-1
CASSPRTGTGETQYF,TGTGCCAGTAGTCCTCGGACAGGGACAGGGGAGACCCAGTACTTC,TRBJ2-5,TRBD1,NA,TRBV19
CASSLRFGLRDQKDSYNEQFF,TGTGCCAGCAGCCTCAGATTCGGGTTGAGGGACCAGAAGGACTCCTACAATGAGCAGTTCTTC,TRBJ2-1,NA,many,TRBV9
CASSKFTIVHTEAFF,TGTGCCAGCAGCAAATTTACAATTGTTCACACTGAAGCTTTCTTT,TRBJ1-1,NA,many,TRBV6-2/TRBV6-3
CASSGDRRAFF,TGCGCCAGCAGCGGGGACAGGCGAGCTTTCTTT,TRBJ1-1,TRBD1,many,TRBV5-1
CASSLTAYNEQFF,TGTGCCAGCAGCTTGACAGCATACAATGAGCAGTTCTTC,TRBJ2-1,NA,many,TRBV11-3
CASSAQGASGELFF,TGTGCCAGCAGCGCTCAGGGGGCGTCCGGGGAGCTGTTTTTT,TRBJ2-2,TRBD1,NA,TRBV7-3
CASSQDTSGSEDTQYF,TGCGCCAGCAGCCAAGATACCAGCGGGAGTGAAGATACGCAGTATTTT,TRBJ2-3,TRBD2,many,TRBV4-3
CASSKEYSWGNEAKNIQYF,TGTGCCAGCAGCAAAGAATATAGTTGGGGGAATGAGGCCAAAAACATTCAGTACTTC,TRBJ2-4,NA,NA,TRBV3-1
CASRAGRTILDTQYF,TGTGCCAGCAGGGCGGGACGGACGATTTTAGATACGCAGTATTTT,TRBJ2-3,NA,many,TRBV12-3/TRBV12-4
CASTFEGISYEQYF,TGTGCCAGCACTTTCGAGGGTATCTCCTACGAGCAGTACTTC,TRBJ2-7,NA,NA,TRBV6-2/TRBV6-3
CASRGTGTFNSPLHF,TGTGCCAGCAGGGGGACCGGGACCTTCAATTCACCCCTCCACTTT,TRBJ1-6,NA,many,TRBV28
CASSRPTRTGEQFF,TGTGCCAGCAGCCGACCTACTAGAACCGGTGAGCAGTTCTTC,TRBJ2-1,NA,many,TRBV12-3/TRBV12-4
CASSPGLGLNTEAFF,TGCGCCAGCAGCCCCGGGTTGGGGCTGAACACTGAAGCTTTCTTT,TRBJ1-1,NA,many,TRBV5-1
CASKNSNYGYTF,TGTGCCAGTAAAAACAGCAACTATGGCTACACCTTC,TRBJ1-2,NA,NA,TRBV19
CASRTGQTATNEKLFF,TGTGCCAGCCGCACCGGACAGACTGCAACTAATGAAAAACTGTTTTTT,TRBJ1-4,NA,many,TRBV11-2
CASSLAPGLVYGYTF,TGCGCCAGCAGCTTGGCCCCGGGACTGGTCTATGGCTACACCTTC,TRBJ1-2,NA,many,TRBV5-1
CASSDSGWGFPNTEAFF,TGTGCCAGCAGTGATTCCGGATGGGGCTTTCCGAACACTGAAGCTTTCTTT,TRBJ1-1,NA,many,TRBV2
CSARGLAGGPSEQYF,TGCAGTGCTAGGGGACTAGCGGGGGGGCCTTCCGAGCAGTACTTC,TRBJ2-7,TRBD2,few,TRBV20-1
CASSNQGPGNTEAFF,TGCGCCAGCAGCAATCAGGGCCCGGGGAACACTGAAGCTTTCTTT,TRBJ1-1,NA,NA,TRBV5-1
CSARESGQGYNEQFF,TGCAGTGCTAGAGAGTCGGGACAGGGCTACAATGAGCAGTTCTTC,TRBJ2-1,TRBD1,many,TRBV20-1
CSARDRGFSYEQYF,TGCAGTGCCCGGGACAGGGGGTTTTCCTACGAGCAGTACTTC,TRBJ2-7,TRBD1,NA,TRBV20-1
CASHPTSGGNEQFF,TGTGCCAGCCACCCGACTAGCGGGGGGAATGAGCAGTTCTTC,TRBJ2-1,TRBD2,many,TRBV12-3/TRBV12-4
CASSYLTGHRNQPQHF,TGTGCCAGCAGTTACCTGACGGGTCATCGCAATCAGCCCCAGCATTTT,TRBJ1-5,NA,NA,TRBV6-2/TRBV6-3
CSARTRQVKNIQYF,TGCAGTGCTAGAACCCGTCAAGTCAAAAACATTCAGTACTTC,TRBJ2-4,NA,many,TRBV20-1
CASSLDQGANYGYTF,TGCGCCAGCAGCTTGGATCAGGGGGCTAACTATGGCTACACCTTC,TRBJ1-2,TRBD1,many,TRBV5-1
CASSSYRENTEAFF,TGTGCCAGCAGCTCCTACAGGGAGAACACTGAAGCTTTCTTT,TRBJ1-1,NA,many,TRBV7-2
CASSPGGVVETQYF,TGTGCCAGCAGCCCGGGGGGGGTCGTGGAGACCCAGTACTTC,TRBJ2-5,TRBD2,many,TRBV7-2
CASSTRREETQYF,TGTGCCAGCAGCACTCGACGGGAAGAGACCCAGTACTTC,TRBJ2-5,NA,many,TRBV7-6
CASSVGVIGGSDTDTQYF,TGTGCCAGCAGCGTAGGTGTCATAGGTGGATCCGACACAGATACGCAGTATTTT,TRBJ2-3,NA,many,TRBV9
CASSLGGAHYEQYF,TGCGCCAGCAGCTTGGGGGGGGCCCACTACGAGCAGTACTTC,TRBJ2-7,NA,many,TRBV5-1
CASSWDTLRETQYF,TGTGCCAGCAGTTGGGACACCCTCAGGGAGACCCAGTACTTC,TRBJ2-5,NA,many,TRBV12-3/TRBV12-4
CSVEGTETYEQYF,TGCAGCGTTGAAGGGACAGAGACCTACGAGCAGTACTTC,TRBJ2-7,NA,many,TRBV29-1
CASSLTGGGGELFF,TGTGCCAGCAGTTTGACAGGGGGTGGCGGGGAGCTGTTTTTT,TRBJ2-2,TRBD1,many,TRBV12-3/TRBV12-4
CASSKSGTEEEKLFF,TGCGCCAGCAGCAAGTCCGGGACAGAAGAGGAAAAACTGTTTTTT,TRBJ1-4,TRBD1,NA,TRBV5-1
CASSLVGRSEPYEQYF,TGTGCCAGCAGCTTAGTAGGGAGGTCGGAACCCTACGAGCAGTACTTC,TRBJ2-7,NA,few,TRBV7-2
CASSLGPGLGEQYF,TGTGCCAGCAGTTTAGGGCCAGGGCTCGGGGAGCAGTACTTC,TRBJ2-7,NA,many,TRBV12-3/TRBV12-4
CASSAGGQGNYEQYF,TGTGCCAGCAGCGCGGGGGGACAGGGGAACTACGAGCAGTACTTC,TRBJ2-7,TRBD1,many,TRBV9
CASSSSDRTTTDTQYF,NA,TRBJ2-3,NA,few,TRBV12-3/TRBV12-4
CASSRGRNYEAFF,TGTGCCAGCAGCCGGGGACGGAACTATGAAGCTTTCTTT,TRBJ1-1,NA,many,TRBV7-8
CASRVQGGTGELFF,TGTGCCAGCAGGGTACAGGGGGGCACCGGGGAGCTGTTTTTT,TRBJ2-2,TRBD1,many,TRBV12-3/TRBV12-4
CSARTWTSGRTDTQYF,TGCAGTGCTAGGACATGGACTAGCGGGAGAACAGATACGCAGTATTTT,TRBJ2-3,TRBD2,many,TRBV20-1